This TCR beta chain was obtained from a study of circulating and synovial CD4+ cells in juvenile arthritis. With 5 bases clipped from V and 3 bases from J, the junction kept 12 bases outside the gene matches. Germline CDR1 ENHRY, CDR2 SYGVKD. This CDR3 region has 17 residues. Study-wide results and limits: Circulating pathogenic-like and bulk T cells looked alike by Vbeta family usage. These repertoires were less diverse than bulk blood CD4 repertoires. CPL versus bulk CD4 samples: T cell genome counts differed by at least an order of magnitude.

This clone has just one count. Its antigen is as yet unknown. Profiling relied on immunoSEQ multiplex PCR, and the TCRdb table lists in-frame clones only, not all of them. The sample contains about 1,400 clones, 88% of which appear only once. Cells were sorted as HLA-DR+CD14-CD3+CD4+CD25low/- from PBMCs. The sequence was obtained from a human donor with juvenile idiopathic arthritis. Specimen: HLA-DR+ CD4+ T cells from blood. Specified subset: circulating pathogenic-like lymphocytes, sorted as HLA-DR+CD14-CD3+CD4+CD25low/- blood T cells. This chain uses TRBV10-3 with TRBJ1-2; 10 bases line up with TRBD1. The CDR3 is CAISPTQGTGVHYGYTF. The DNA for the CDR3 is TGTGCCATCAGTCCTACGCAAGGGACAGGGGTTCACTATGGCTACACCTTC.